The sequence of this T cell receptor beta chain was determined in a study of human T cells and chemical hapten exposure. General observations from the study: In the PT1 data, expanded TCR counts showed a positive correlation with patch test score.

Time point noted: patch test 2, 6 weeks after DPC sensitization. Treatment reported: therapeutic diphenylcyclopropenone sensitization with weekly scalp DPC. As to this clonotype: The antigen is undetermined.

The CDR3 sequence is 14 residues long. V lost 6 bases to trimming and J lost 4 bases; unmatched junction nucleotides: 6. Germline V lookup: CDR1 MNHEY, CDR2 SVGAGI. TCRdb re-called the RACE reads with MiXCR, one entry per CDR3 protein. This table has 80,000 to 95,000 distinct CDR3 sequences, roughly 11% appearing once. The source is a man younger than 30 with alopecia areata. Some clones in this sample may be carry-over from other donors' samples. The sequences come from whole blood, collected in connection with sensitization to the hapten diphenylcyclopropenone (DPC). This chain links TRBV6-5 with TRBJ2-7; 10 positions match TRBD1. CDR3 in DNA: TGTGCCAGCAGAAGGGACAGGGGAGAGTACGAGCAGTACTTC. It encodes CASRRDRGEYEQYF.